The 29 T cell receptor beta chains below all came from one sample that was sequenced in a study of CD8+ T cells in alopecia areata. Sorting of pooled cutaneous lymph node cells used CD4, CD8alpha, NKG2D, NKG2ACE and other markers. RNA extraction was followed by reverse transcription into cDNA, which acted as the sequencing template. Data came from immunoSEQ multiplex PCR; TCRdb stores just in-frame clones and leaves some out. This sample has 15,000 to 20,000 clones, each found more than once. Material for sequencing was CD8+ T cells sorted from a lymph node. These TCRs come from a C3H/HeJ mouse with alopecia areata. The mice in this strain carry MHC haplotype H2-k.

This clone was detected ten times or more. Gene names are the mouse ones. The read finishes 4 residues shy of the CDR3 end, and the germline J gene is used to complete it. This chain uses TRBV13-3 with TRBJ1-4; perhaps TRBD1 as D (5 bases). The V and J ends lost 10 bases and 0 bases respectively, with 10 bases between them. CDR1 and CDR2 (germline): NNHDY, SYVADS. This CDR3 is 13 amino acids long. Incomplete CDR3 DNA: TGTGCCGCCCGGACAATTTCCAACGAA. Translation: CAARTISNE. The whole CDR3 is CAARTISNERLFF.

With regard to this clone: Each gene name is a mouse one. From the germline J gene comes the end of the CDR3, since the read stops 4 residues before it. The V gene is TRBV5, the J gene TRBJ2-7; 7 nucleotides line up with TRBD1. The CDR3 has 15 amino acids. Trimming cost V 0 bases and J 3 bases; bases outside gene matches: 5. The V gene's germline CDR1 is LGHNA and CDR2 YNLKQL (reference sequence). The CDR3 bases that were read are TGTGCCAGCAGCCAAGATCTTCCAGGGGGCTAT. Its translation is CASSQDLPGGY. The whole CDR3 reads CASSQDLPGGYEQYF.

This clone was found many times. Germline and genes here are mouse. The CDR3 end lies 4 residues beyond the end of the read and is filled in from the germline J gene. V gene TRBV19 combines with J gene TRBJ2-3; perhaps TRBD2 as D (5 bases). Germline V gives CDR1 FNHDT, CDR2 SITEND (reference sequence). The CDR3 consists of 13 residues. Trimming pared 0 bases from V and 3 bases from J, leaving 5 bases between. The sequenced part of the CDR3 DNA is TGTGCCAGCAGTATAGACTGGGCAGAA. It encodes CASSIDWAE. From start to end, the CDR3 is CASSIDWAETLYF.

With respect to this clone: The translated DNA and TCRdb's protein are not identical at residue 11; the protein here was translated from the DNA. The gene names given are mouse names. Sequencing ends 3 residues short of the CDR3 end; the germline J gene provides the rest. This chain links TRBV29 with TRBJ1-6; 7 positions match TRBD1. TRBJ1-6 is classed as an ORF, of uncertain function. V lost 5 bases, J lost 4 bases, and 2 bases stayed unmatched. Germline V gene data show CDR1 as MSHET and CDR2 as SYDVDS. The CDR3 extends over 14 amino acids. The chain's CDR3 is CASSPTGYNSPLYF. The sequenced part of the CDR3 DNA is TGTGCTAGCAGTCCGACAGGGTATAATTCGCCC.

This clone was seen repeatedly, ten times or more. The listed genes are named as in mouse. The CDR3 end falls 4 residues outside the read, so it is completed with the germline J gene. The chain employs TRBV1 and TRBJ2-4, with D maybe TRBD1 (5 bases). Germline V lookup: CDR1 NSQYPW, CDR2 LRSPGD (reference sequence). The CDR3 length is 13 residues. The CDR3 spells CTCSADRENTLYF. The part of the CDR3 DNA that was read is TGCACCTGCAGTGCAGACAGGGAAAAC.

About this clone itself: Genes and germline come from the mouse. The CDR3 extends 4 residues past the end of the read, so its final part is completed from the germline J gene. This chain links TRBV13-1 with TRBJ2-7; D is unclear. There are 12 residues in the CDR3. Per germline, CDR1 NSHNY and CDR2 SYGAGN. CDR3 loop: CASSERSYEQYF. CDR3 DNA, as far as it was read: TGTGCCAGCAGTGAACGCAGTTAT.

This clone has a count of ten or more. Gene names are the mouse ones. With the read ending 4 residues before the CDR3 end, the germline J gene is used to fill in that end. The gene calls are TRBV13-3 and TRBJ2-7; 9 positions agree with TRBD2. The trim removed 2 bases at V and 0 bases at J, leaving 3 bases unmatched. The germline V gene has CDR1 NNHDY and CDR2 SYVADS. CDR3 length: 15 amino acids. The sequenced CDR3 bases are TGTGCCAGCAGTGAGAGGACTGGGGTCTCCTAT. This sequence encodes CASSERTGVSY. The whole CDR3 reads CASSERTGVSYEQYF.

As regards this clone: Genes here carry mouse names. CDR3 sequence reads: CASSAGTGNYEQYF. The sequenced CDR3 bases are TGTGCCAGCAGTGCCGGGACAGGGAACTAT. V is TRBV13-3 and J is TRBJ2-7; 9 nucleotides agree with TRBD1. The CDR3 is cut off 4 residues early in the read; its end comes from the germline J gene. The CDR3 consists of 14 residues. Per the germline V gene, CDR1 is NNHDY and CDR2 is SYVADS. V trimming: 3 bases; J trimming: 3 bases; junction bases outside the gene matches: 4.

There are many counts of this clone. All gene names here are mouse names. The read gets to within 4 residues of the CDR3 end, and the germline J gene fills in the rest. This chain uses TRBV13-3 with TRBJ2-1; 11 bases match TRBD2. V gave up 5 bases and J gave up 4 bases; unmatched junction bases: 5. This CDR3 contains 15 residues. From germline, CDR1 is NNHDY and CDR2 SYVADS. The sequenced CDR3 bases are TGTGCCAGCAGCCCGACTGGGGGGGGGTATGCT. As protein: CASSPTGGGYA. The CDR3 in full is CASSPTGGGYAEQFF.

This clone showed up many times. Gene names refer to mouse genes. The CDR3 end falls 4 residues outside the read, so it is completed with the germline J gene. V usage is TRBV17 and J usage is TRBJ2-3; 7 nucleotides align to TRBD2. The CDR3 is made up of 14 amino acids. J was trimmed by 4 bases and V by 3 bases; bases with no gene match: 4. Germline loops: CDR1 MNHDT, CDR2 YYDKIL. This chain's CDR3 is CASSSRGGTETLYF. The CDR3 DNA, read in part, is TGTGCTAGCAGTAGCCGGGGGGGGACAGAA.

A few counts support this clone. The gene names here belong to mouse. The read halts 4 residues ahead of the CDR3 end, with the missing end drawn from the germline J gene. This chain joins TRBV13-3 and TRBJ2-1; 7 bases line up with TRBD2. Germline V gene data show CDR1 as NNHDY and CDR2 as SYVADS. The ends lost 6 bases at V and 6 bases at J; junction bases unmatched: 9. This CDR3 is built from 14 residues. CDR3 in amino acids: CASTTGTAFAEQFF. The CDR3 bases that were read are TGTGCCAGCACCACCGGGACTGCCTTTGCT.

As to this clone: Gene and germline names: mouse. The CDR3 is cut off 4 residues early in the read; its end comes from the germline J gene. The V gene is TRBV17, the J gene TRBJ2-2; the match to TRBD2 covers 8 bases. With 2 bases clipped from V and 2 bases from J, the junction kept 1 base outside the gene matches. Germline values: CDR1 MNHDT, CDR2 YYDKIL. This CDR3 has 15 residues. The CDR3 reads CASSRWGGNTGQLYF. CDR3 DNA (partial): TGTGCTAGCAGTAGATGGGGGGGGAACACCGGG.

In its sample, this clone was seen many times. Gene names and germline match the mouse. The observed sequence ends 4 residues before the CDR3 terminus, with the missing tail filled in from the germline J gene. The chain is built from TRBV13-3 and TRBJ2-3, with TRBD1 matching 8 bases. Trimming at V came to 3 bases and at J to 3 bases, leaving 6 bases not matched to a gene. This CDR3 contains 15 residues. The germline V gene has CDR1 NNHDY and CDR2 SYVADS. The CDR3 loop reads CASSAGGAGAETLYF. Partial CDR3 DNA: TGTGCCAGCAGTGCAGGGGGCGCGGGAGCAGAA.

At least ten counts were recorded for this clone. Genes here carry mouse names. Read coverage stops 4 residues before the CDR3 terminus; the germline J gene supplies the remainder. This chain uses TRBV14 with TRBJ2-1; TRBD2 matches 9 bases. The CDR3 is 14 residues long. V lost 5 bases and J lost 1; bases outside the gene matches: 1. CDR1 and CDR2 from the germline V gene are SGHDT and FRDEAV. Here the CDR3 reads CASRTGGNYAEQFF. The covered CDR3 bases are TGTGCCAGCAGAACTGGGGGGAACTATGCT.

Concerning this clone: These gene names are mouse names. Coverage ceases 4 residues before the CDR3 finishes, and the germline J gene fills in the end. The rearrangement joins TRBV19 to TRBJ1-2; tentatively, D is TRBD1 (5 bases). Germline assignment: CDR1 FNHDT and CDR2 SITEND (reference sequence). This CDR3 spans 13 amino acids. Trimming took 4 bases from V and 1 from J, leaving 8 bases between them. This CDR3 is CASSLDRNSDYTF. The covered CDR3 bases are TGTGCCAGCAGTCTCGACAGAAACTCC.

This clone was seen many times. All gene names here are mouse names. Incomplete CDR3 DNA: TGTGCCAGCAGTGAAGACAGCTAT. Translating it yields CASSEDSY. The complete CDR3 protein is CASSEDSYEQYF. This sequence joins TRBV13-1 and TRBJ2-7; tentatively, D is TRBD1 (5 bases). The sequence runs out 4 residues before the end of the CDR3; the remainder is reconstructed from the germline J gene. The V end was cut by 2 bases, the J end by 3 bases, with 6 bases between. Germline values: CDR1 NSHNY, CDR2 SYGAGN. The CDR3 spans 12 residues.

On this clone: Gene names and germline refer to mouse. The read stops 4 residues short of the end of the CDR3; the missing end is completed from the germline J gene. The chain is built from TRBV1 and TRBJ2-5; 8 nucleotides align to TRBD1. The CDR3 length is 14 residues. Germline CDR1 is NSQYPW and CDR2 is LRSPGD (reference sequence). CDR3 bases read: TGCACCTGCAGTGCAAACAGGGGGGAAGAC. It is translated as CTCSANRGED. In full, the CDR3 is CTCSANRGEDTQYF.

This clone appeared a few times. The TCRdb protein fails to match the DNA translation at residue 12; the protein reported here was translated from the DNA. Each gene name is a mouse one. The read halts 3 residues ahead of the CDR3 end, with the missing end drawn from the germline J gene. The V call is TRBV12-1, the J call TRBJ1-3, with a tentative D call TRBD1 (5 bases). The CDR3 runs to 15 residues. The germline V and J ends were trimmed by 1 base and 0 bases, with 9 bases remaining between them. The germline gives CDR1 SGHSN, CDR2 HYEKVE. Here the CDR3 reads CASSLDINSGNTLYF. The part of the CDR3 DNA that was read is TGTGCCAGCTCTCTGGACATAAATTCTGGAAATACG. Full variable domain (missing parts from reference TRBV12-1 and TRBJ1-3): DSGVVQSPRHIIKEKGGRSVLTCIPISGHSNVVWYQQTLGKELKFLIQHYEKVERDKGFLPSRFSVQQFDDYHSEMNMSALELEDSAMYFCASSLDINSGNTLYFGEGSRLIVV.

A remark on this clone: Mouse germline and gene names are used. Sequencing ends 4 residues short of the CDR3 end; the germline J gene provides the rest. The chain carries TRBV19 and TRBJ2-1, with 7 bases lining up with TRBD1. The CDR3 consists of 14 residues. The junction had 3 bases not matched to a gene; V was cut back by 2 bases and J by 4 bases. In germline, CDR1 is FNHDT, CDR2 SITEND (reference sequence). The CDR3 DNA, read in part, is TGTGCCAGCAGTATTGTGACAGGGTATGCT. It translates to CASSIVTGYA. The full CDR3 protein is CASSIVTGYAEQFF.

Turning to this clone: Gene names are mouse gene names. This CDR3 reads CASSIRDRGSYEQYF. Partial CDR3 DNA: TGTGCCAGCAGTATCCGGGACAGGGGTTCCTAT. The chain couples TRBV19 to TRBJ2-7; 10 bases match TRBD1. The observed sequence ends 4 residues before the CDR3 terminus, with the missing tail filled in from the germline J gene. CDR1 and CDR2 (germline): FNHDT, SITEND (reference sequence). With V trimmed by 2 bases and J by 1 base, 3 bases remained unmatched. This CDR3 has 15 residues.

This clone has more than one count but fewer than ten. Gene names refer to mouse genes. The read falls 4 residues short of the CDR3 end, and the missing part is taken from the germline J gene. The rearrangement uses TRBV13-2 and TRBJ2-7, with 13 bases matching TRBD2. The CDR3 is 15 amino acids. From germline, CDR1 is NNHNN and CDR2 SYGAGS (reference sequence). The covered CDR3 bases are TGTGCCAGCGGTGCACCGGGACTGGGGGGGTAT. The encoded protein is CASGAPGLGGY. The entire CDR3 reads CASGAPGLGGYEQYF.

The sample holds a few counts of this clone. At residue 13, the DNA translation does not agree with TCRdb's protein; the protein displayed here is the one encoded by the DNA. Here the gene names and germline are mouse. From the germline J gene comes the end of the CDR3, since the read stops 3 residues before it. The rearrangement links TRBV13-2 to TRBJ1-6; D remains unclear. TRBJ1-6 is filed as an ORF, its function uncertain. The CDR3 covers 16 residues. V dropped 0 bases and J dropped 0 bases, with 7 bases sitting between them. CDR1 NNHNN and CDR2 SYGAGS come from the germline V gene (reference sequence). The CDR3 loop reads CASGDAPDSYNSPLYF. CDR3 bases read: TGTGCCAGCGGTGATGCCCCAGATTCCTATAATTCGCCC.

The sample holds a few counts of this clone. Mouse gene names apply. The CDR3 end lies 4 residues beyond the end of the read and is filled in from the germline J gene. The chain combines TRBV1 with TRBJ2-1; 7 nucleotides line up with TRBD2. This CDR3 region has 15 residues. After removal of 0 bases from V and 4 bases from J, the junction contained 3 bases not matched to a gene. Germline V gives CDR1 NSQYPW, CDR2 LRSPGD (reference sequence). Here the CDR3 reads CTCSADLGGYAEQFF. CDR3 bases read: TGCACCTGCAGTGCAGATTTGGGGGGTTATGCT.

As regards this clone: Germline and genes: mouse. The CDR3 end falls 4 residues outside the read, so it is completed with the germline J gene. This chain joins TRBV19 and TRBJ2-7, with D perhaps TRBD2 (7 bases). V shed 1 base and J shed 3 bases, with 14 bases lying between them. Looked up from germline, CDR1 is FNHDT and CDR2 is SITEND (reference sequence). The CDR3 has 15 residues. The part of the CDR3 DNA that was read is TGTGCCAGCAGTATAATGGGGGGCAGCTTCTAT. It specifies CASSIMGGSFY. The whole CDR3 sequence is CASSIMGGSFYEQYF.

Only a few counts were recorded for this clone. Mouse germline and gene names are used. The read terminates 4 residues before the CDR3 end, so the remaining end is supplied by the germline J gene. The V and J genes are TRBV1 and TRBJ1-4, with 12 nucleotides matching TRBD1. In germline, CDR1 is NSQYPW, CDR2 LRSPGD (reference sequence). The CDR3 is made up of 15 amino acids. CDR3 in amino acids: CTCRRRDRGPERLFF. The CDR3 DNA, read in part, is TGCACCTGCAGGCGCCGGGACAGGGGGCCCGAA.

This clone has a count of ten or more. The germline and genes are mouse ones. Incomplete CDR3 DNA: TGTGCCAGCAGCCAGGGACAGGGGGTCCAAGAC. Its translation is CASSQGQGVQD. The whole CDR3 protein reads CASSQGQGVQDTQYF. This chain joins TRBV5 and TRBJ2-5; 11 bases align to TRBD1. The read finishes 4 residues shy of the CDR3 end, and the germline J gene is used to complete it. Germline values: CDR1 LGHNA, CDR2 YNLKQL (reference sequence). Trimming took 3 bases from V and 2 from J; bases not matched to a gene: 1. CDR3 length equals 15 residues.

This clone appeared many times. Gene names and germline match the mouse. Read coverage stops 4 residues before the CDR3 terminus; the germline J gene supplies the remainder. The rearrangement links TRBV13-3 to TRBJ1-4; a weak D match, TRBD1 (6 bases). CDR1 and CDR2 (germline): NNHDY, SYVADS. Between the trimmed V and J ends, which lost 3 bases and 0 bases, there was a span of 15 bases. The CDR3 totals 17 residues. This chain's CDR3 is CASSGRGHKISNERLFF. Incomplete CDR3 DNA: TGTGCCAGCAGTGGGAGGGGACACAAGATTTCCAACGAA.

Many counts were recorded for this clone. The genes are named according to mouse. CDR3 sequence: CASGDRSSYEQYF. The CDR3 DNA, read in part, is TGTGCCAGCGGTGACAGGAGCTCCTAT. The chain carries TRBV13-2 and TRBJ2-7; D gene unclear. Coverage ceases 4 residues before the CDR3 finishes, and the germline J gene fills in the end. Trimming cost V 2 bases and J 0 bases, with 6 bases left between them. Germline CDR1 reads NNHNN; CDR2 reads SYGAGS (reference sequence). This CDR3 contains 13 residues.

There are many counts of this clone. The genes are named according to mouse. The read is 4 residues too short to cover the CDR3 end, so that end is filled in from the germline J gene. The rearrangement uses TRBV13-3 and TRBJ2-1; 11 bases map to TRBD2. This CDR3 has 16 residues. Losses at the gene ends were 3 bases for V and 0 bases for J; bases not matched to a gene: 2. Germline CDR1 and CDR2: NNHDY and SYVADS. CDR3 residues: CASSAGLGDNYAEQFF. CDR3 bases read: TGTGCCAGCAGTGCGGGACTGGGGGATAACTATGCT.